The text below deals with one T cell receptor (beta chain). The method was immunoSEQ multiplex PCR; TCRdb's version includes in-frame clones alone and lacks a portion of them. The sample shows about 250,000 clones, 84% of them seen only once. With 4 bases clipped from V and 0 bases from J, the junction kept 9 bases outside the gene matches. Looked up from germline, CDR1 is MNHNS and CDR2 is SASEGT. This CDR3 region has 17 residues. The data belong to a study of blood T cell repertoires in COVID-19. Sample: peripheral blood. This TCR was sampled from a woman between 35 and 50 years old who had recovered from COVID-19. The chain joins TRBV6-1 to TRBJ2-1; 7 bases agree with TRBD2. The CDR3 nucleotides read TGTGCCAGCAGTGGGGAGTGGAGCGGGGACTCCTACAATGAGCAGTTCTTC. Translating it yields CASSGEWSGDSYNEQFF.